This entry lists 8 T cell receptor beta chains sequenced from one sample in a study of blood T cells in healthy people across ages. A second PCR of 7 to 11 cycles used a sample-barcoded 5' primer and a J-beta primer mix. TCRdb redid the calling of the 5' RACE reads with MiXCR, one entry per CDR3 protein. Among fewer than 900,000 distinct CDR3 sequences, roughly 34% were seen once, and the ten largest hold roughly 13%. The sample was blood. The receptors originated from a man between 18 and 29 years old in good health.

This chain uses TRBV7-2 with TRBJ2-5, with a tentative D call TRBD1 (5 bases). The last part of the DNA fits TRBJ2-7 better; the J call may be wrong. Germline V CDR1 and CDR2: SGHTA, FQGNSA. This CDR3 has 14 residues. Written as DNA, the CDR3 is TGTGCCAGCAGCTTAGTTCAGGGTGGCTACGAGCAGTACTTC. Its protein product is CASSLVQGGYEQYF.

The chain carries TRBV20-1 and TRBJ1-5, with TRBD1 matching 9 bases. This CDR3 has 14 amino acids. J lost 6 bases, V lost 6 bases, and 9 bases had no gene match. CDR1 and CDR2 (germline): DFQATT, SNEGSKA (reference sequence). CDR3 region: CSALGQGVSQPQHF. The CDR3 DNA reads TGCAGTGCCCTGGGACAGGGAGTTAGTCAGCCCCAGCATTTT.

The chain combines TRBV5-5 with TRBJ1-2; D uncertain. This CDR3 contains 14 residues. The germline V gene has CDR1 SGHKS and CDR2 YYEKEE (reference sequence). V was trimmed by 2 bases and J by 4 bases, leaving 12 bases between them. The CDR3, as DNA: TGTGCCAGCAGCTTAGTAGACACCGCCTATGGCTACACCTTC. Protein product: CASSLVDTAYGYTF.

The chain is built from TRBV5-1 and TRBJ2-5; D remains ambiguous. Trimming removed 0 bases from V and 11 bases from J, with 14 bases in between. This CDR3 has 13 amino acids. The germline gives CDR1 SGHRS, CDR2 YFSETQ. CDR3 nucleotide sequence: TGCGCCAGCAGCTTGGCCTGGGCCAATGAGCAGTACTTC. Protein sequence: CASSLAWANEQYF.

The CDR3 sequence is CASGLHTGGGGTDTQYF. The CDR3 nucleotides are TGTGCTAGTGGTTTGCACACAGGGGGGGGAGGTACAGATACGCAGTATTTT. The genes are TRBV12-5 and TRBJ2-3; D is possibly TRBD1 (8 bases). The CDR3 is made up of 17 amino acids. The germline V gene encodes CDR1 LGHNT and CDR2 FRNRAP. V was clipped by 2 bases and J by 3 bases, with 18 bases between them.

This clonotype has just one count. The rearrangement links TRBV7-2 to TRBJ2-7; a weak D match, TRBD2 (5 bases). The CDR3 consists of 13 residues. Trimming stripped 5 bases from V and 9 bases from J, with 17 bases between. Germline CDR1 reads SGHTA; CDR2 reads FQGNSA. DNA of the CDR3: TGTGCCAGCAGCGGAGGCACCCAAGGAGGGCAGTACTTC. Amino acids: CASSGGTQGGQYF.

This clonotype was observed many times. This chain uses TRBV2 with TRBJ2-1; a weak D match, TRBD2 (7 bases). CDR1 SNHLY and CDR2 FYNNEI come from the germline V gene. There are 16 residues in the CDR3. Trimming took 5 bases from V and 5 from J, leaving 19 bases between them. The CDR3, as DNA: TGTGCCAGCAGTTCGCGGTCGGGGGGCGGGAACAATGAGCAGTTCTTC. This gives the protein CASSSRSGGGNNEQFF. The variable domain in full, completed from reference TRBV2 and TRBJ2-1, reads EPEVTQTPSHQVTQMGQEVILRCVPISNHLYFYWYRQILGQKVEFLVSFYNNEISEKSEIFDDQFSVERPDGSNFTLKIRSTKLEDSAMYFCASSSRSGGGNNEQFFGPGTRLTVL.

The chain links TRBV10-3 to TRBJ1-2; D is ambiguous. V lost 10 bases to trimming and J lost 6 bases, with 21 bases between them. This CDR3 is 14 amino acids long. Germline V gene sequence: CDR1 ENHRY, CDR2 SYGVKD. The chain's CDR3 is CATKTFGLVDGYTF. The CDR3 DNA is TGTGCCACCAAGACTTTCGGGCTCGTCGATGGCTACACCTTC.